One and the same sample provided the 11 T cell receptor beta chains below, sequenced in a study of blood T cells in healthy people across ages. For the second PCR, which ran for about 7 to 11 cycles, a sample-barcoded 5' primer and a J-beta primer mix were used. A single record per CDR3 protein comes from TCRdb applying MiXCR to the 5' RACE reads. The table includes 2 million or so distinct CDR3 sequences, around 50% detected once. The sample taken for sequencing was blood. The receptors here all came from a woman aged 35 to 49 in good health.

The chain carries TRBV18 and TRBJ2-5, with D perhaps matching TRBD1 (6 bases). Germline-derived CDR1 and CDR2 are KGHSH and LQKENI. This CDR3 spans 13 amino acids. V lost 3 bases to trimming and J lost 11 bases, with 16 bases between them. Written as DNA, the CDR3 is TGTGCCAGCTCACCGTCCAGGGACAATGAGCAGTACTTC. Protein: CASSPSRDNEQYF.

CDR3 residues: CASSTGTVDTGELFF. CDR3 nucleotide sequence: TGTGCCAGCAGCACAGGGACAGTTGACACCGGGGAGCTGTTTTTT. The chain employs TRBV9 and TRBJ2-2; 7 nucleotides match TRBD1. The CDR3 runs to 15 residues. Germline CDR1 SGDLS, CDR2 YYNGEE. Germline trimming cut 4 bases from V and 3 bases from J; bases unmatched to any gene: 6. Drawing the rest from reference TRBV9 and TRBJ2-2, the complete variable domain is DSGVTQTPKHLITATGQRVTLRCSPRSGDLSVYWYQQSLDQGLQFLIQYYNGEERAKGNILERFSAQQFPDLHSELNLSSLELGDSALYFCASSTGTVDTGELFFGEGSRLTVL.

This clonotype was seen once. The gene calls are TRBV2 and TRBJ2-4; D assignment may be TRBD1 or TRBD2 (5 bases each). Trimming left V 3 bases short and J 3 bases short, with 18 bases between. Germline-derived CDR1 and CDR2 are SNHLY and FYNNEI. This CDR3 spans 17 amino acids. This chain's CDR3 is CASSDPLWGEGKNIQYF. CDR3 in DNA: TGTGCCAGCAGTGACCCTTTATGGGGCGAGGGCAAAAACATTCAGTACTTC.

V is TRBV20-1 and J is TRBJ1-2; possible D gene TRBD1, 6 bases. CDR1 and CDR2 from the germline V gene are DFQATT and SNEGSKA (reference sequence). CDR3 length equals 15 residues. V lost 3 bases to trimming and J lost 5 bases, with 19 bases between them. CDR3 residues: CSARNDGTSRYGYTF. The CDR3 DNA is TGCAGTGCTAGGAACGATGGGACATCTCGGTATGGCTACACCTTC.

The chain joins TRBV20-1 to TRBJ1-2; 7 nucleotides match TRBD1. V was pared by 4 bases and J by 12 bases, with 8 bases of the junction left unmatched. This CDR3 contains 11 residues. Germline V gives CDR1 DFQATT, CDR2 SNEGSKA (reference sequence). CDR3 amino acids: CSAKDRDLDTF. CDR3 coding DNA: TGCAGTGCTAAAGACAGGGATCTGGACACCTTC.

The rearrangement uses TRBV29-1 and TRBJ2-1; TRBD2 aligns across 10 bases. The CDR3 is 14 amino acids. Germline trimming cut 4 bases from V and 3 bases from J; bases unmatched to any gene: 3. Germline loops: CDR1 SQVTM, CDR2 ANQGSEA. CDR3 protein: CSVVSGGNYNEQFF. The CDR3 coding sequence is TGCAGCGTTGTTAGCGGGGGGAACTACAATGAGCAGTTCTTC.

This clonotype was counted only a few times. J is TRBJ2-3 and V is TRBV25-1; no firm D call. The length of the CDR3 is 15 residues. CDR1 is MGHDK, CDR2 SYGVNS, per germline. Trimming removed 6 bases from V and 1 base from J, with 14 bases in between. The CDR3 sequence: CASSRSFFGTDTQYF. The CDR3 nucleotides are TGTGCCAGCAGCCGAAGTTTCTTTGGCACAGATACGCAGTATTTT.

The rearrangement links TRBV20-1 to TRBJ2-3; D tentatively fits TRBD1 or TRBD2 (5 bases each). Germline V CDR1 and CDR2: DFQATT, SNEGSKA (reference sequence). V was trimmed by 4 bases and J by 1 base, leaving 9 bases between them. CDR3 length: 13 amino acids. CDR3 DNA: TGCAGTGCTACCCTGGGGGGCACAGATACGCAGTATTTT. It encodes CSATLGGTDTQYF.

The chain is built from TRBV13 and TRBJ1-2; D is undetermined. The CDR3 has 14 residues. V was cut by 5 bases and J by 0 bases, with 10 bases left in between. The germline V gene has CDR1 PRHDT and CDR2 FYEKMQ (reference sequence). This CDR3 is CASSAIRSNYGYTF. Written as DNA, the CDR3 is TGTGCCAGCAGCGCCATACGTTCTAACTATGGCTACACCTTC. Supplemented by reference TRBV13 and TRBJ1-2, the full variable domain reads AAGVIQSPRHLIKEKRETATLKCYPIPRHDTVYWYQQGPGQDPQFLISFYEKMQSDKGSIPDRFSAQQFSDYHSELNMSSLELGDSALYFCASSAIRSNYGYTFGSGTRLTVV.

V is TRBV2 and J is TRBJ2-4; unclear D gene. V lost 4 bases and J 5 bases, leaving 9 bases between the germline ends. In germline, CDR1 is SNHLY, CDR2 FYNNEI. The length of the CDR3 is 13 residues. This CDR3 is CASSGETQNIQYF. CDR3 nucleotide sequence: TGTGCCAGCAGTGGAGAGACCCAAAACATTCAGTACTTC.

This clonotype was recorded a few times. This chain connects TRBV7-8 to TRBJ2-7; a weak D match, TRBD2 (6 bases). Germline V gives CDR1 SGHVS, CDR2 FQNEAQ. The V end lost 5 bases, the J end lost 4 bases, and 15 bases lay between the germline ends. The length of the CDR3 is 14 residues. As DNA, the CDR3 is TGTGCCAGCAGCCCACGGGACTCAAAATACGAGCAGTACTTC. Its protein product is CASSPRDSKYEQYF.